These 22 T cell receptor beta chains were all obtained from the same sample, sequenced in a study of tumor-infiltrating lymphocytes in oesophageal squamous cell carcinoma. MiXCR was run by TCRdb on the PCR reads, yielding one entry per CDR3 protein. This sample has about 15,000 distinct CDR3 sequences; around half occur once, and the top ten carry roughly 34%. Sequencing was done on a sample of esophageal tumor tissue. Receptors were obtained from a female donor with esophageal squamous cell carcinoma.

This chain joins TRBV28 and TRBJ2-7, with 7 positions matching TRBD2. From germline, CDR1 is MDHEN and CDR2 SYDVKM. This CDR3 is built from 15 residues. With 6 bases clipped from V and 3 bases from J, the junction kept 11 bases outside the gene matches. The CDR3 is CASRNSGLQGYEQYF. In DNA form, the CDR3 reads TGTGCCAGCAGAAATAGCGGGCTACAAGGCTACGAGCAGTACTTC.

This chain joins TRBV7-2 and TRBJ2-7, with 10 bases aligning to TRBD1. The CDR3 totals 15 residues. Germline loops: CDR1 SGHTA, CDR2 FQGNSA. V lost 5 bases and J lost 1; bases outside the gene matches: 5. CDR3 region: CASSLTGGKSYEQYF. Here the CDR3 DNA reads TGTGCCAGCAGCCTGACAGGGGGCAAGTCCTACGAGCAGTACTTC.

V usage is TRBV7-8 and J usage is TRBJ2-1; no firm D call. V lost 1 base to trimming and J lost 6 bases, with 13 bases between them. Germline CDR1 is SGHVS and CDR2 is FQNEAQ. CDR3 size: 15 residues. The CDR3 DNA reads TGTGCCAGCAGCTTAGAACAACTTCTGGCCAATGAGCAGTTCTTC. The encoded protein is CASSLEQLLANEQFF. Together with reference TRBV7-8 and TRBJ2-1, the CDR3 gives the full variable domain: GAGVSQSPRYKVAKRGQDVALRCDPISGHVSLFWYQQALGQGPEFLTYFQNEAQLDKSGLPSDRFFAERPEGSVSTLKIQRTQQEDSAVYLCASSLEQLLANEQFFGPGTRLTVL.

About this clonotype: This CDR3 is missing its conserved last phenylalanine or tryptophan, likely due to a read error. Because the CDR3's place on the DNA is in doubt, the DNA is left out and the CDR3 is given as listed by TCRdb. CDR3 amino acids: CASSLLLAGGESVLEQYFGA. The rearrangement links TRBV7-8 to TRBJ2-6; the table's D call of TRBD2 was not tested on the DNA. Germline CDR1 is SGHVS and CDR2 is FQNEAQ. The CDR3 comprises 20 residues, both ends counted.

This rearrangement joins TRBV11-3 to TRBJ2-5, with 8 bases lining up with TRBD2. Germline V gives CDR1 SGHNT, CDR2 YENEEA. J lost 5 bases, V lost 5 bases, and 10 bases had no gene match. The CDR3 is 15 residues long. Here the CDR3 reads CASSAGGGSQETQYF. Written as DNA, the CDR3 is TGTGCCAGCAGCGCGGGAGGAGGGAGTCAGGAGACCCAGTACTTC. The variable domain in full, completed from reference TRBV11-3 and TRBJ2-5, reads EAGVVQSPRYKIIEKKQPVAFWCNPISGHNTLYWYLQNLGQGPELLIRYENEEAVDDSQLPKDRFSAERLKGVDSTLKIQPAELGDSAVYLCASSAGGGSQETQYFGPGTRLLVL.

There are a few counts of this clonotype. The chain carries TRBV6-2 or TRBV6-3 and TRBJ2-5, with 7 bases matching TRBD1. The end of the DNA is better explained by TRBJ2-7, so the J call may be wrong. The CDR3 loop spans 15 amino acids. From germline, CDR1 is MNHEY and CDR2 SVGEGT. Written as DNA, the CDR3 is TGTGCCAGCAGTTCTCGAGGGGGCGCCTCCTACGAGCAGTACTTC. It yields the protein CASSSRGGASYEQYF.

The J gene is TRBJ2-1, the V gene TRBV7-4; D is tentatively TRBD1 or TRBD2 (5 bases each). With 3 bases removed from V and 0 bases from J, the gap between germline ends came to 6 bases. The CDR3 spans 14 residues. Germline loops: CDR1 SGHVT, CDR2 SQSDAQ. Here the CDR3 reads CASSFGGSYNEQFF. The CDR3 bases are TGTGCCAGCAGCTTTGGGGGCTCCTACAATGAGCAGTTCTTC.

This clonotype was detected many times. The V gene is TRBV5-1, the J gene TRBJ2-7; 7 bases line up with TRBD2. Trimming cost V 4 bases and J 4 bases; bases outside gene matches: 11. The germline CDR1 and CDR2 sequences are SGHRS and YFSETQ. CDR3 length equals 15 residues. CDR3 nucleotides: TGCGCCAGCAGCCCGACGGTCCGGGGGGAATACGAGCAGTACTTC. Encoded protein: CASSPTVRGEYEQYF.

The chain combines TRBV5-6 with TRBJ2-5; no firm D call. The J call is doubtful: the DNA matches TRBJ2-7 better. The CDR3 is 14 amino acids. Germline V gives CDR1 SGHDT, CDR2 YYEEEE. The CDR3 reads CASSWALGTYEQYF. DNA for the CDR3: TGTGCCAGCAGCTGGGCGCTAGGAACCTACGAGCAGTACTTC.

This chain connects TRBV7-3 to TRBJ2-1, with 9 bases identical to TRBD2. Germline CDR1 and CDR2: SGHTA and FQGTGA. The CDR3 is made up of 17 amino acids. The V gene end was trimmed by 1 base and the J gene end by 2 bases; junction bases not matched to a gene: 6. The DNA for the CDR3 is TGTGCCAGCAGCTTAAGTCCTAGCGGGGCAACCTACAATGAGCAGTTCTTC. The encoded protein is CASSLSPSGATYNEQFF.

In its sample, this clonotype was seen once. J is TRBJ2-7 and V is TRBV6-2 or TRBV6-3; 9 bases fit TRBD2. The germline gives CDR1 MNHEY, CDR2 SVGEGT. J was trimmed by 7 bases and V by 7 bases; bases with no gene match: 11. The CDR3 is made up of 14 amino acids. CDR3 in DNA: TGTGCCAGCAAACGGGGACTAGCTGGCGATGAGCAGTACTTC. Amino acid sequence: CASKRGLAGDEQYF.

The chain carries TRBV11-1 and TRBJ1-5; D call uncertain. The CDR3 spans 13 residues. V gave up 1 base and J gave up 7 bases, with 8 bases separating them. Germline CDR1 and CDR2: SGHAT and FQDESV (reference sequence). CDR3 sequence: CASSLEANQPQHF. CDR3 bases: TGTGCCAGCAGCTTAGAGGCGAACCAGCCCCAGCATTTT.

This chain joins TRBV7-3 and TRBJ2-6; tentatively, D is TRBD1 (5 bases). The better agreement between TRBJ2-7 and the DNA end casts doubt on the J call. CDR3 length: 13 residues. Looked up from germline, CDR1 is SGHTA and CDR2 is FQGTGA. The CDR3 region has the DNA TGTGCCAGCAGCCCGAAGACAGTCCGCGAGCAGTACTTC. It is translated as CASSPKTVREQYF.

This clonotype was seen many times. The V and J genes are TRBV19 and TRBJ2-3; D may correspond to TRBD1 or TRBD2 (5 bases each). V lost 7 bases, J lost 0 bases, and 14 bases lay in between. CDR1 and CDR2 (germline): LNHDA, SQIVND (reference sequence). The CDR3 has 15 amino acids. CDR3 loop: CASNTGDLSTDTQYF. The CDR3, as DNA: TGTGCCAGTAATACCGGGGACCTAAGCACAGATACGCAGTATTTT.

The rearrangement links TRBV7-2 to TRBJ2-5; no definite D call. V lost 2 bases, J lost 12 bases, and 19 bases lay in between. The CDR3 is 14 residues long. Looked up from germline, CDR1 is SGHTA and CDR2 is FQGNSA. The CDR3 here is CASSLTESFSKKYF. CDR3 nucleotide sequence: TGTGCCAGCAGCTTAACAGAAAGTTTTAGCAAAAAGTACTTC.

V and J are TRBV28 and TRBJ2-1; D unclear. Germline CDR1 reads MDHEN; CDR2 reads SYDVKM. V lost 3 bases and J lost 6, with 3 bases in between. The CDR3 consists of 11 residues. The CDR3 region is CASSFSNEQFF. For the CDR3, the DNA is TGTGCCAGCAGTTTTTCCAATGAGCAGTTCTTC.

This clonotype was recorded many times. This chain links TRBV6-4 with TRBJ2-3; 11 nucleotides agree with TRBD2. Per germline, CDR1 MRHNA and CDR2 SNTAGT. Losses at the gene ends were 0 bases for V and 5 bases for J; bases not matched to a gene: 7. The CDR3 is 17 residues long. The CDR3 region is CASSDSNLAGGRDTQYF. As DNA, the CDR3 is TGTGCCAGCAGTGACTCGAATCTAGCGGGAGGTCGAGATACGCAGTATTTT.

The rearrangement links TRBV24-1 to TRBJ2-6; tentatively, D is TRBD1 (6 bases). Trimming took off 4 bases at V and 0 bases at J, with 6 bases between the two ends. The germline V gene encodes CDR1 KGHDR and CDR2 SFDVKD. The CDR3 sequence is 15 residues long. The CDR3 DNA is TGTGCCACCAGTGAAGGGGGCTCTGGGGCCAACGTCCTGACTTTC. This gives the protein CATSEGGSGANVLTF.

This clonotype appeared once. The V gene is TRBV5-4, the J gene TRBJ2-3, with TRBD2 matching over 10 bases. CDR1 and CDR2 (germline): SGHNT, YYREEE (reference sequence). V lost 4 bases and J lost 4; bases outside the gene matches: 6. The CDR3 runs to 15 residues. Written as DNA, the CDR3 is TGTGCCAGCAGCATCGAGCGGGGGGGCCCAGATACGCAGTATTTT. This sequence encodes CASSIERGGPDTQYF.

This clonotype has only a few counts. The rearrangement links TRBV7-6 to TRBJ2-1; D ambiguous. The last part of the DNA fits TRBJ2-7 better; the J call may be wrong. Germline CDR1 SGHVS, CDR2 FNYEAQ. The CDR3 has 13 amino acids. The CDR3 loop is CASSLEPRGEQYF. In DNA, the CDR3 is TGTGCCAGCAGCTTAGAGCCCCGAGGCGAGCAGTACTTC.

The chain employs TRBV7-3 and TRBJ2-1, with 8 bases matching TRBD1. This CDR3 region has 16 residues. CDR1 is SGHTA and CDR2 is FQGTGA in the germline V gene. The V gene end was trimmed by 5 bases and the J gene end by 2 bases; junction bases not matched to a gene: 8. The CDR3 loop is CASSPFRQGTYNEQFF. The CDR3 nucleotides are TGTGCCAGCAGCCCTTTCAGACAGGGGACCTACAATGAGCAGTTCTTC.

This clonotype was observed a few times. The chain couples TRBV5-4 to TRBJ2-7; 12 bases fit TRBD2. With 6 bases clipped from V and 5 bases from J, the junction kept 15 bases outside the gene matches. The germline V gene has CDR1 SGHNT and CDR2 YYREEE (reference sequence). The CDR3 is made up of 17 amino acids. The CDR3 sequence: CASKRTSGTTGPNEQYF. The CDR3 bases are TGTGCCAGCAAAAGGACTAGCGGGACCACGGGACCTAACGAGCAGTACTTC.